This is a list of T cell receptor beta chains from one sample in a study of cytomegalovirus exposure and HLA in healthy donors. Method: immunoSEQ multiplex PCR; TCRdb's copy keeps in-frame clones and lacks some. Found here are fewer than 300,000 clones, roughly 89% of them singletons; the top ten hold around 3.7%. Material: PBMCs. The source of these receptors is a man aged 40-55 years in good health and CMV-seropositive. Both conserved end residues are trimmed from each CDR3. The order of the fields is CDR3 protein, D gene, V gene, J gene. The D gene is left open where the match is weak.

cdr3_aa: ASSEGTGYQPQH
d_call: TRBD1
v_call: TRBV6-5
j_call: TRBJ1-5

cdr3_aa: ASSRDRGAYNEQF
d_call: TRBD1
v_call: TRBV6-5
j_call: TRBJ2-1

cdr3_aa: ASSWPLTGSLSSTDGYT
d_call: TRBD1
v_call: TRBV7-9
j_call: TRBJ1-2

cdr3_aa: ASSESTRGLSYNEQF
d_call: TRBD1
v_call: TRBV2
j_call: TRBJ2-1

cdr3_aa: ASRGGIANTGELF
d_call: .
v_call: TRBV2
j_call: TRBJ2-2

cdr3_aa: ASSRGLAGASYEQY
d_call: TRBD2
v_call: TRBV19
j_call: TRBJ2-7

cdr3_aa: ASSEYGDTEAF
d_call: .
v_call: TRBV10-2
j_call: TRBJ1-1

cdr3_aa: ASSTGQGAEAF
d_call: TRBD1
v_call: TRBV7-3
j_call: TRBJ1-1

cdr3_aa: ASTSDTEAF
d_call: .
v_call: TRBV28
j_call: TRBJ1-1

cdr3_aa: ASSQRTGREQY
d_call: TRBD1
v_call: TRBV7-2
j_call: TRBJ2-7

cdr3_aa: ASSRVVNYGYT
d_call: .
v_call: TRBV6-5
j_call: TRBJ1-2

cdr3_aa: ASSRTGLGSEQY
d_call: .
v_call: TRBV4-2
j_call: TRBJ2-7

cdr3_aa: SSSSQGISNQPQH
d_call: TRBD1
v_call: TRBV7-9
j_call: TRBJ1-5

cdr3_aa: ASRVLAGPYEQY
d_call: TRBD2
v_call: TRBV10-2
j_call: TRBJ2-7

cdr3_aa: ASSMTGTGVNQPQH
d_call: TRBD1
v_call: TRBV19
j_call: TRBJ1-5

cdr3_aa: ASSLRLWESYEQY
d_call: .
v_call: TRBV11-2
j_call: TRBJ2-7

cdr3_aa: ASREETGLTGELF
d_call: TRBD1
v_call: TRBV5-1
j_call: TRBJ2-2

cdr3_aa: ASSRGLADYNEQF
d_call: TRBD2
v_call: TRBV6-5
j_call: TRBJ2-1